This TCR beta chain was obtained from a study of blood T cell repertoires in COVID-19. The wider study: Donors in the United States, Italy and Spain gave samples during acute or convalescent COVID-19. PBMCs, B-cell-depleted T cells, or T cells were the source of the cDNA or gDNA that made up the material.

This CDR3 is built from 14 residues. Germline values: CDR1 GTSNPN, CDR2 SVGIG (reference sequence). V gave up 2 bases and J gave up 6 bases, with 14 bases separating them. In the original analysis: It was from reference gene primer amplification that nucleated cell counts were estimated. Repertoires were generated with immunoSEQ multiplex PCR, while TCRdb's copy carries only in-frame clones and drops some. The V and J calls and clone size are taken from that table; D and trimming were inferred from the DNA. This table has about 200,000 clones, 65% to 90% appearing once. This chain uses TRBV30 with TRBJ2-4, with D possibly matching TRBD1 (6 bases). Sample: peripheral blood. The source of this sequence is a man aged 50 to 60 with active or convalescent COVID-19. CDR3 coding DNA: TGTGCCTGGAGTAGGCCAGGGGACGGAAACATTCAGTACTTC. Protein: CAWSRPGDGNIQYF.